Sequencing of this TCR beta chain was carried out in a study of T cells in Graves' hyperthyroidism and ophthalmopathy. Patients with ophthalmopathy all had a Clinical Activity Score of at least 3, a NOSPECS grade of at least 4 and duration under 3 months. The V gene's germline CDR1 is LGHNT and CDR2 FRNRAP. The CDR3 length is 14 residues. Trimming took 0 bases from V and 6 from J, leaving 11 bases between them. It was RNA transcripts that yielded the amplified TCR beta CDR3 regions. With the HTBI primer set, the TCR CDR3 went through a first round of RT-PCR. MiXCR was run by TCRdb on the multiplex PCR reads, yielding one entry per CDR3 protein. The sample consists of nearly 600,000 distinct CDR3 sequences, over 12% of them appearing once.

The gene calls are TRBV12-5 and TRBJ1-1; D gene ambiguous. The receptor's source is a woman aged 18-29 years with Graves' ophthalmopathy. The sequenced sample was blood. The CDR3 here is CASGLVFPPSEAFF. The CDR3 DNA reads as TGTGCTAGTGGTTTGGTATTTCCCCCATCTGAAGCTTTCTTT.